The 29 T cell receptor beta chains given below trace back to one sample, sequenced in a study of blood T cell repertoires in COVID-19. The data were produced by immunoSEQ multiplex PCR, yet TCRdb's version contains in-frame clones alone and is incomplete. The sample carries roughly 360,000 clones, roughly 90% recorded once. Source material: PBMCs or T cells enriched from blood (not recorded which). These receptors came from a woman in her twenties or thirties with acute COVID-19.

The rearrangement joins TRBV29-1 to TRBJ1-1; D gene unclear. The germline V gene encodes CDR1 SQVTM and CDR2 ANQGSEA. Trimming left V 6 bases short and J 2 bases short, with 13 bases between. The CDR3 is 13 amino acids. The CDR3 is CSVYVFPNTEAFF. DNA for the CDR3: TGCAGCGTCTACGTCTTTCCTAACACTGAAGCTTTCTTT. Full variable domain (outside the CDR3, taken from reference TRBV29-1 and TRBJ1-1): SAVISQKPSRDICQRGTSLTIQCQVDSQVTMMFWYRQQPGQSLTLIATANQGSEATYESGFVIDKFPISRPNLTFSTLTVSNMSPEDSSIYLCSVYVFPNTEAFFGQGTRLTVV.

The chain recombines TRBV7-9 with TRBJ1-6; D might be TRBD1 (5 bases). The CDR3 totals 15 residues. Germline CDR1 and CDR2: SEHNR and FQNEAQ (reference sequence). CDR3: CATGEGSSYNSPLHF. The CDR3 region has the DNA TGTGCTACGGGGGAGGGAAGCTCCTATAATTCACCCCTCCACTTT.

V is TRBV12-3 or TRBV12-4 and J is TRBJ1-2, with D unclear. Trimming took off 5 bases at V and 4 bases at J, with 5 bases between the two ends. The length of the CDR3 is 11 residues. As DNA, the CDR3 is TGTGCCAGCAGTAGCCTCTATGGCTACACCTTC. It yields the protein CASSSLYGYTF.

This chain's CDR3 is CASSVQGYNGYTF. In nucleotides, the CDR3 is TGTGCCAGCAGCGTACAGGGGTACAATGGCTACACCTTC. This chain uses TRBV2 with TRBJ1-2, with 7 positions matching TRBD1. Germline V gives CDR1 SNHLY, CDR2 FYNNEI. This CDR3 is 13 amino acids long. The V segment lost 6 bases and the J segment 6 bases; nucleotides outside the gene matches: 7.

This chain joins TRBV30 and TRBJ1-4, with 7 bases matching TRBD1. V shed 4 bases and J 0 bases; nucleotides not matched to a gene: 5. The CDR3 has 15 residues. CDR1 is GTSNPN and CDR2 is SVGIG in the germline V gene (reference sequence). The CDR3 spells CAWTITGATNEKLFF. The CDR3 nucleotides are TGTGCCTGGACGATTACAGGGGCAACTAATGAAAAACTGTTTTTT. The variable domain in full, with the rest retrieved from reference TRBV30 and TRBJ1-4, is SQTIHQWPATLVQPVGSPLSLECTVEGTSNPNLYWYRQAAGRGLQLLFYSVGIGQISSEVPQNLSASRPQDRQFILSSKKLLLSDSGFYLCAWTITGATNEKLFFGSGTQLSVL.

DNA for the CDR3: TGTGCCAGTAGTACAGGGGGCGACTATGGCTACACCTTC. Its translation is CASSTGGDYGYTF. This chain uses TRBV19 with TRBJ1-2; TRBD1 aligns across 8 bases. Per the germline V gene, CDR1 is LNHDA and CDR2 is SQIVND (reference sequence). This CDR3 is 13 amino acids long. After removal of 4 bases from V and 3 bases from J, the junction contained 1 base not matched to a gene.

V gene TRBV9 combines with J gene TRBJ2-7; D is unresolved. V was shortened by 2 bases and J by 0 bases, with 12 bases between the two germline ends. The CDR3 runs 15 residues. The germline V gene has CDR1 SGDLS and CDR2 YYNGEE. In DNA, the CDR3 is TGTGCCAGCAGCGTTGCACAAAGTCCCTCCTACGAGCAGTACTTC. Translation: CASSVAQSPSYEQYF. Together with reference TRBV9 and TRBJ2-7, the CDR3 gives the full variable domain: DSGVTQTPKHLITATGQRVTLRCSPRSGDLSVYWYQQSLDQGLQFLIQYYNGEERAKGNILERFSAQQFPDLHSELNLSSLELGDSALYFCASSVAQSPSYEQYFGPGTRLTVT.

The chain couples TRBV24-1 to TRBJ1-2; 10 bases fit TRBD1. The V and J ends lost 7 bases and 2 bases, in that order; junction bases with no gene match: 6. The CDR3 length is 15 residues. The germline gives CDR1 KGHDR, CDR2 SFDVKD. The CDR3 sequence is CATSNGQGGNYGYTF. The CDR3 DNA is TGTGCCACCAGCAACGGACAGGGGGGGAACTATGGCTACACCTTC.

This sequence joins TRBV10-3 and TRBJ1-6; TRBD1 aligns across 7 bases. CDR3 length: 15 residues. Germline CDR1 and CDR2: ENHRY and SYGVKD. The V gene end was trimmed by 3 bases and the J gene end by 6 bases; junction bases not matched to a gene: 5. The CDR3: CAISDSQGLNSPLHF. DNA for the CDR3: TGTGCCATCAGTGACTCACAGGGGCTTAATTCACCCCTCCACTTT.

The chain is built from TRBV12-2 and TRBJ2-7; the table's D call, TRBD1, was not checked against the DNA. TRBV12-2 is reported as a pseudogene. The CDR3 runs 16 residues. CDR3 sequence (DNA): TGTGCAAGTCGCTTAAGACCTGAGGACAGAAGATACGAGCAGTACTTC. It yields the protein CASRLRPEDRRYEQYF.

The CDR3 sequence is CASSEQSGLNYGYTF. The DNA for the CDR3 is TGTGCCAGCAGTGAGCAGTCAGGCCTTAACTATGGCTACACCTTC. This chain links TRBV6-1 with TRBJ1-2; D is uncertain. The germline V gene encodes CDR1 MNHNS and CDR2 SASEGT. The CDR3 contains 15 residues. With 3 bases removed from V and 1 base from J, the gap between germline ends came to 12 bases.

The gene calls are TRBV29-1 and TRBJ1-6; no clear D. The CDR3 has 13 residues. The V and J ends lost 7 bases and 4 bases respectively, with 11 bases between them. The germline gives CDR1 SQVTM, CDR2 ANQGSEA. The DNA of the CDR3 is TGCAGCGCCCGGGGTGGGTATAATTCACCCCTCCACTTT. Encoded protein: CSARGGYNSPLHF.

The chain combines TRBV23-1 with TRBJ1-6; 8 bases map to TRBD1. TRBV23-1 is assigned to the ORF class and has an uncertain function. The CDR3 covers 17 residues. With V trimmed by 2 bases and J by 4 bases, 7 bases remained unmatched. The DNA of the CDR3 is TGCGCCAGCAGTCAAGGGGACAGGAGCTATTATAATTCACCCCTCCACTTT. Its translation: CASSQGDRSYYNSPLHF.

Turning to this clone: Other DNA sequences in the sample encode the same CDR3. V usage is TRBV5-6 and J usage is TRBJ1-5; 8 bases agree with TRBD1. The CDR3 runs to 13 residues. Germline CDR1 reads SGHDT; CDR2 reads YYEEEE. The V gene end was trimmed by 3 bases and the J gene end by 8 bases; junction bases not matched to a gene: 4. CDR3 region: CASSSGGREPQHF. DNA of the CDR3: TGTGCCAGCAGCTCAGGGGGCCGGGAGCCCCAGCATTTT.

This clone was observed a single time. The chain has TRBV19 and TRBJ1-2; TRBD1 agrees at 7 bases. V lost 3 bases and J lost 7; bases outside the gene matches: 11. Germline V gene lookup returns CDR1 LNHDA and CDR2 SQIVND (reference sequence). The length of the CDR3 is 15 residues. The CDR3, as DNA: TGTGCCAGTAGTATCTTCGACAGGGTCAGATTTGGCTACACCTTC. Translation gives CASSIFDRVRFGYTF.

This clone appeared a single time. The CDR3 coding sequence is TGTGCCAGCAGTCAGCGCGGAGGGACGGGAAACACCATATATTTT. Translating gives CASSQRGGTGNTIYF. The rearrangement joins TRBV6-5 to TRBJ1-3; the D gene is possibly TRBD1 (5 bases). Germline CDR1 and CDR2: MNHEY and SVGAGI. The CDR3 length is 15 residues. V was trimmed by 5 bases and J by 4 bases, leaving 15 bases between them.

V is TRBV11-2 and J is TRBJ2-7, with 13 bases fitting TRBD2. The germline gives CDR1 SGHAT, CDR2 FQNNGV. The CDR3 has 17 amino acids. V was pared by 5 bases and J by 6 bases, with 13 bases of the junction left unmatched. DNA for the CDR3: TGTGCCAGCAGCCCCAGTTGGGAGGGACTAGCGGGATCCGAGCAGTACTTC. This translates into CASSPSWEGLAGSEQYF. Full variable domain (missing parts from reference TRBV11-2 and TRBJ2-7): EAGVAQSPRYKIIEKRQSVAFWCNPISGHATLYWYQQILGQGPKLLIQFQNNGVVDDSQLPKDRFSAERLKGVDSTLKIQPAKLEDSAVYLCASSPSWEGLAGSEQYFGPGTRLTVT.

The chain couples TRBV2 to TRBJ1-2; D is uncertain. Trimming stripped 6 bases from V and 3 bases from J, with 11 bases between. Germline V lookup: CDR1 SNHLY, CDR2 FYNNEI. This CDR3 spans 13 amino acids. CDR3 DNA sequence: TGTGCCAGCAGCCGCACACGGGACTATGGCTACACCTTC. Translation gives CASSRTRDYGYTF.

The chain is built from TRBV21-1 and TRBJ2-5; the tabulated D call, TRBD2, remains unverified against the DNA. TRBV21-1 is a pseudogene. The CDR3 runs to 17 residues. CDR3 in DNA: TGTGCCAGCAGCAAAACCGGGACTAGCGGGGACCAAGAGACCCAGTACTTC. Translated: CASSKTGTSGDQETQYF.

The rearrangement uses TRBV3-1 (or the pseudogene TRBV3-2) and TRBJ1-1; D is perhaps TRBD1 (6 bases). Germline lookup yields CDR1 LGHDT and CDR2 YNNKEL (reference sequence). V lost 5 bases, J lost 8 bases, and 12 bases lay in between. This CDR3 spans 12 amino acids. The CDR3 loop is CASSVRGTEAFF. The CDR3 DNA reads as TGTGCCAGCAGCGTTAGGGGGACCGAAGCTTTCTTT.

This chain joins TRBV6-2 or TRBV6-3 and TRBJ2-7, with 9 positions matching TRBD1. Per germline, CDR1 MNHEY and CDR2 SVGEGT. V was clipped by 4 bases and J by 5 bases; unmatched bases: 3. There are 13 residues in the CDR3. The CDR3 sequence is CASSSQGADEQYF. In nucleotides, the CDR3 is TGTGCCAGCAGTTCACAGGGGGCCGACGAGCAGTACTTC.

This chain links TRBV20-1 with TRBJ1-2; possibly TRBD1 for D (6 bases). The CDR3 is made up of 12 amino acids. The ends were cut back, 3 bases at V and 8 bases at J, with 13 bases in the middle. The germline gives CDR1 DFQATT, CDR2 SNEGSKA (reference sequence). CDR3 bases: TGCAGTGCTAGTAGGGGGGGTGGAGGCTACACCTTC. It codes for CSASRGGGGYTF.

This clone was seen a single time. V and J are TRBV25-1 and TRBJ1-6, with D possibly TRBD1 on 5 matching bases. The CDR3 covers 14 residues. Germline assignment: CDR1 MGHDK and CDR2 SYGVNS. The V end was cut by 6 bases, the J end by 6 bases, with 12 bases between. CDR3 region: CASSPGLRNSPLHF. In nucleotides, the CDR3 is TGTGCCAGCAGCCCGGGACTCCGTAATTCACCCCTCCACTTT.

This chain uses TRBV6-5 with TRBJ1-2; 9 bases map to TRBD1. This CDR3 contains 15 residues. Trimming at V came to 4 bases and at J to 2 bases, leaving 5 bases not matched to a gene. CDR1 is MNHEY and CDR2 is SVGAGI in the germline V gene. DNA of the CDR3: TGTGCCAGCAGTTCACACGGACAGGGGAACTATGGCTACACCTTC. Protein sequence: CASSSHGQGNYGYTF.

A few counts support this clone. The genes are TRBV10-3 and TRBJ2-3; D ambiguous. The length of the CDR3 is 12 residues. With 4 bases removed from V and 4 bases from J, the gap between germline ends came to 6 bases. Germline CDR1 and CDR2: ENHRY and SYGVKD. The CDR3 DNA reads as TGTGCCATCAGTGCAACGGCAGATACGCAGTATTTT. Translated, it gives CAISATADTQYF.

This chain connects TRBV2 to TRBJ1-5; D unclear. The CDR3 spans 16 residues. V was cut by 1 base and J by 1 base, with 11 bases left in between. The germline V gene has CDR1 SNHLY and CDR2 FYNNEI. The DNA of the CDR3 is TGTGCCAGCAGTGAAGTCAAGGGAGGGAGCAATCAGCCCCAGCATTTT. Translated: CASSEVKGGSNQPQHF.

V usage is TRBV7-2 and J usage is TRBJ1-2; possible D gene TRBD1, 6 bases. Per germline, CDR1 SGHTA and CDR2 FQGNSA. The CDR3 sequence is 15 residues long. Trimming cost V 1 base and J 2 bases, with 11 bases left between them. The CDR3 DNA sequence: TGTGCCAGCAGCTTAGAAGGGGGTACCAACTATGGCTACACCTTC. Its translation is CASSLEGGTNYGYTF.

The chain couples TRBV30 to TRBJ2-7; no firm D call. CDR3 length equals 13 residues. CDR1 GTSNPN and CDR2 SVGIG come from the germline V gene (reference sequence). V was pared by 2 bases and J by 5 bases, with 13 bases between. CDR3 sequence: CAWSSAGVHEQYF. The CDR3 region has the DNA TGTGCCTGGAGTTCCGCCGGAGTCCACGAGCAGTACTTC.

The chain combines TRBV2 with TRBJ1-2; TRBD1 might be the D (6 bases). The germline gives CDR1 SNHLY, CDR2 FYNNEI. V was pared by 6 bases and J by 3 bases, with 14 bases between. This CDR3 comprises 14 residues. CDR3 nucleotides: TGTGCCAGCAGGGGTTATCGGACAGACTATGGCTACACCTTC. Protein product: CASRGYRTDYGYTF.